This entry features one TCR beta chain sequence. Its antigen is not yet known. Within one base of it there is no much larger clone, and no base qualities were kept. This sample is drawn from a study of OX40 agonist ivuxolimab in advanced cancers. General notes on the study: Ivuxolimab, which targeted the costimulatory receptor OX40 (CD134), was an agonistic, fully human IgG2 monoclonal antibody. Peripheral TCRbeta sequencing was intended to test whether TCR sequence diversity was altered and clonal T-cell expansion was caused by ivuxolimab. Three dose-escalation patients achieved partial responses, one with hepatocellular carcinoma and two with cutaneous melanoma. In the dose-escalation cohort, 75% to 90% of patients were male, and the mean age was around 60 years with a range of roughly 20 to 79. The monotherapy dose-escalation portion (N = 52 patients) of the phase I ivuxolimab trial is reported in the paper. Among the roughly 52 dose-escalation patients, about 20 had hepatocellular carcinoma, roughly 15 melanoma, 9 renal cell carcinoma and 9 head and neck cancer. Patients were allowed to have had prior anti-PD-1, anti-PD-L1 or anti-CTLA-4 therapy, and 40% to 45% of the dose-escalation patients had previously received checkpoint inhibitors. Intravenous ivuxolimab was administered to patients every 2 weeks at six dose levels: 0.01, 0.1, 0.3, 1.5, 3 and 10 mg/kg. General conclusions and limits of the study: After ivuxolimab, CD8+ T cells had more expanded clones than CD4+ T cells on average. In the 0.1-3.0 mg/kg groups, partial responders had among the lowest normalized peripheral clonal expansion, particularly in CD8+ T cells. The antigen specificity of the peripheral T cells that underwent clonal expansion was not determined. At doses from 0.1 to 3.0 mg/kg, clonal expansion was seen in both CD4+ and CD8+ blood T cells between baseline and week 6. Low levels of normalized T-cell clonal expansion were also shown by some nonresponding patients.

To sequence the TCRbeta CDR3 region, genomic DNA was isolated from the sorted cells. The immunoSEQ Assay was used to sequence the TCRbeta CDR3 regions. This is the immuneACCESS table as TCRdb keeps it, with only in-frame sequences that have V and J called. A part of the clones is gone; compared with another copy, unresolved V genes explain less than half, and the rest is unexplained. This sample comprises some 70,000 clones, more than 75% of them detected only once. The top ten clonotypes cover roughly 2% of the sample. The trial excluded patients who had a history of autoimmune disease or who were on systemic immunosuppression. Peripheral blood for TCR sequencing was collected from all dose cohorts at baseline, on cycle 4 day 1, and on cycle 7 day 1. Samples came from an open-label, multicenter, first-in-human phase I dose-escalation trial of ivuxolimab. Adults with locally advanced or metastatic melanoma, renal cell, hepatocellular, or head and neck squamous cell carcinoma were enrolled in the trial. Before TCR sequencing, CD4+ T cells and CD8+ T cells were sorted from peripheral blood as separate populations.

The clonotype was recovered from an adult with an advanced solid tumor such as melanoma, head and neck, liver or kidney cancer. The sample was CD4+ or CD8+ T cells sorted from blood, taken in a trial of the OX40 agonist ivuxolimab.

The CDR3 region: CASSQDRASGNQPQHF. The nucleotide sequence is given as TGCGCCAGCAGCCAAGATCGGGCTTCAGGCAATCAGCCCCAGCATTTT. Recombination joined TRBV4-1 with TRBJ1-5; no D gene can be assigned with confidence. CDR1 and CDR2 (MGHRA, YSYEKL) derive from the germline V gene. From the cysteine through the phenylalanine, the CDR3 covers 16 amino acids. The sequence is cut down to CDR3 DNA, 48 bases in frame from base 1. V and J are truncated by 0 bases and 2 bases respectively, leaving an intervening sequence of 11 bases.